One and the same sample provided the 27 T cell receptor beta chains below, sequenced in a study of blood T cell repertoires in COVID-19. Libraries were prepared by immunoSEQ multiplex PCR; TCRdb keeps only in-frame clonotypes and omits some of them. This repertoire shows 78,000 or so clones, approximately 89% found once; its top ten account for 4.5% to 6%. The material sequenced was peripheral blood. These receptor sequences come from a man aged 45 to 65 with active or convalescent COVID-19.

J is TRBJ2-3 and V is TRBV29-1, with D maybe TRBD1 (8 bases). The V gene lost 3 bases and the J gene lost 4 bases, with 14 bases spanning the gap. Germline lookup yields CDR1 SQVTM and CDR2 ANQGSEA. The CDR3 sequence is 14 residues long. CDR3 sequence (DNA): TGCAGCGTTGACGACAGGGGAGGGGCAGATACGCAGTATTTT. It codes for CSVDDRGGADTQYF.

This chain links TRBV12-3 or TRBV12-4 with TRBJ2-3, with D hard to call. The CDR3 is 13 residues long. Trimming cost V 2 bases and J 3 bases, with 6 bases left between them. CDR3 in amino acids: CASSLPPTDTQYF. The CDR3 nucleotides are TGTGCCAGCAGTTTACCCCCGACAGATACGCAGTATTTT.

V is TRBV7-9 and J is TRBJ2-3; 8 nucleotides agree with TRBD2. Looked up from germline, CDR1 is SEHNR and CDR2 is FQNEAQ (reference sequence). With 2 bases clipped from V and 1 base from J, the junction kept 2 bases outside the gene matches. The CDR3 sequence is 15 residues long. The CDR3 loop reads CASSLKLAGTDTQYF. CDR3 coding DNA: TGTGCCAGCAGCTTAAAACTAGCGGGCACAGATACGCAGTATTTT.

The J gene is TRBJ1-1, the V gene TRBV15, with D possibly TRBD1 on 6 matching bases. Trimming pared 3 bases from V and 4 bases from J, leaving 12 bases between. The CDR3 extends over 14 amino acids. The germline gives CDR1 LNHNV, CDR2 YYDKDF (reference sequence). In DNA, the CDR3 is TGTGCCACCAGCAGGGAAACAGGGAGCACTGAAGCTTTCTTT. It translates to CATSRETGSTEAFF. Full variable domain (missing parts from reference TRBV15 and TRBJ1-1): DAMVIQNPRYQVTQFGKPVTLSCSQTLNHNVMYWYQQKSSQAPKLLFHYYDKDFNNEADTPDNFQSRRPNTSFCFLDIRSPGLGDTAMYLCATSRETGSTEAFFGQGTRLTVV.

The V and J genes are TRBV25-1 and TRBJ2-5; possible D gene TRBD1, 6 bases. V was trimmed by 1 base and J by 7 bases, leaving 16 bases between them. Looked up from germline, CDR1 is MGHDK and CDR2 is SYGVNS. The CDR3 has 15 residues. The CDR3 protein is CASSEFPRGVGTQYF. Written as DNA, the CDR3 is TGTGCCAGCAGTGAATTCCCCAGGGGAGTGGGGACCCAGTACTTC.

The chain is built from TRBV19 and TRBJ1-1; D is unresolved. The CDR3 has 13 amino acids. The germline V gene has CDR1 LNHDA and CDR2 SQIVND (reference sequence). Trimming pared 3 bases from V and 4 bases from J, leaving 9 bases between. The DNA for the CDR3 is TGTGCCAGTAGTATTGGAGTCCTCACTGAAGCTTTCTTT. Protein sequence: CASSIGVLTEAFF. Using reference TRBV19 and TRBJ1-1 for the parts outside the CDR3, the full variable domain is DGGITQSPKYLFRKEGQNVTLSCEQNLNHDAMYWYRQDPGQGLRLIYYSQIVNDFQKGDIAEGYSVSREKKESFPLTVTSAQKNPTAFYLCASSIGVLTEAFFGQGTRLTVV.

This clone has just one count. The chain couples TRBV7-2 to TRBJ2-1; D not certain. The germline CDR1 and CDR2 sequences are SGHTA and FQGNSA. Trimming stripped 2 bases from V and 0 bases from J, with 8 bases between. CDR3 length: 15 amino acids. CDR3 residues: CASSLFANSYNEQFF. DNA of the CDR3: TGTGCCAGCAGCTTATTTGCGAACTCCTACAATGAGCAGTTCTTC.

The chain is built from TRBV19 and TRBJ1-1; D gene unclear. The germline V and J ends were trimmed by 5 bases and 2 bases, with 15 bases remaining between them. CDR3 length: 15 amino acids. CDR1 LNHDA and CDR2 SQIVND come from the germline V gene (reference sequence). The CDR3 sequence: CASSAIVVENTEAFF. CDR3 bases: TGTGCCAGTAGTGCCATCGTGGTAGAAAACACTGAAGCTTTCTTT.

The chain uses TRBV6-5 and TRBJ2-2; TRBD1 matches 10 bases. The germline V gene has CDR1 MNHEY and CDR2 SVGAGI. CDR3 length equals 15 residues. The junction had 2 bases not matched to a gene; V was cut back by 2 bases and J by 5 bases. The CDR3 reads CASSYGQGGTGELFF. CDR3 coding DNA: TGTGCCAGCAGTTACGGACAGGGGGGAACCGGGGAGCTGTTTTTT.

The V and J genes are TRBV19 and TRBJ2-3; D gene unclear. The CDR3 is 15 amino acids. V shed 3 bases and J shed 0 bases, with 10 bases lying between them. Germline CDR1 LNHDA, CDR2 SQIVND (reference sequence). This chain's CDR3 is CASSISGYSTDTQYF. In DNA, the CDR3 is TGTGCCAGTAGTATCTCAGGATATAGCACAGATACGCAGTATTTT.

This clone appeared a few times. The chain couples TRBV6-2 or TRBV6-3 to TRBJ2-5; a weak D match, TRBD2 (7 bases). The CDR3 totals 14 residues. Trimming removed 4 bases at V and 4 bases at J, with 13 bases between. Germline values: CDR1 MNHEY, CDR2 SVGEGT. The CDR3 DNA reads TGTGCCAGCAGTTGGGTGGGGGGGCGAGAGACCCAGTACTTC. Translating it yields CASSWVGGRETQYF.

The CDR3 coding sequence is TGTGCCTACGGGGAGGGAGCTTTCTTT. This gives the protein CAYGEGAFF. The rearrangement joins TRBV30 to TRBJ1-1, with D uncertain. Trimming shortened V by 7 bases and J by 10 bases, and 10 bases separated the two germline ends. The CDR3 runs 9 residues. CDR1 and CDR2 from the germline V gene are GTSNPN and SVGIG (reference sequence).

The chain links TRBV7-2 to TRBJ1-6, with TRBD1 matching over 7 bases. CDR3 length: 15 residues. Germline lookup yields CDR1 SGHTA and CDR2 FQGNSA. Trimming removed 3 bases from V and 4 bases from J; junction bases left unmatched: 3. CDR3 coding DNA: TGTGCCAGCAGCTTGGGGACAGTTTATAATTCACCCCTCCACTTT. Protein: CASSLGTVYNSPLHF.

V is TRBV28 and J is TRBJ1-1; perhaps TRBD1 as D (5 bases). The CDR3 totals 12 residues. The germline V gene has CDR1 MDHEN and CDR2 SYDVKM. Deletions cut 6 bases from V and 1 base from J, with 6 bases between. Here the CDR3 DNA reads TGTGCCAGCAGGGGGGGGAACACTGAAGCTTTCTTT. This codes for CASRGGNTEAFF.

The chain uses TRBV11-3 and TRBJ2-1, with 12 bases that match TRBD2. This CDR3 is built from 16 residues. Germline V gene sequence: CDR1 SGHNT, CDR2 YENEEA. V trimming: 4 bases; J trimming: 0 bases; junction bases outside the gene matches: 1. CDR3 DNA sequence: TGTGCCAGCAGCTCTAGCGGGGGGGCCTCCTACAATGAGCAGTTCTTC. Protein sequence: CASSSSGGASYNEQFF.

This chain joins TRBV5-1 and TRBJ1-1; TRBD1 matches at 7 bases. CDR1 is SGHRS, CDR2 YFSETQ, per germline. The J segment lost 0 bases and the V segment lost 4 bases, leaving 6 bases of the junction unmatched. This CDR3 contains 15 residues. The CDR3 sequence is CASSVTGEMNTEAFF. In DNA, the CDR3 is TGCGCCAGCAGCGTTACAGGGGAGATGAACACTGAAGCTTTCTTT.

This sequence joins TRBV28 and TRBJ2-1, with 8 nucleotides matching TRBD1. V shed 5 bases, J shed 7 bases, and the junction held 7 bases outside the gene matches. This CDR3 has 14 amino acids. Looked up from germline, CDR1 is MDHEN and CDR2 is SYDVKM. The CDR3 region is CASSADRVGNEQFF. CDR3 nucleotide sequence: TGTGCCAGCAGTGCGGACAGGGTTGGGAATGAGCAGTTCTTC.

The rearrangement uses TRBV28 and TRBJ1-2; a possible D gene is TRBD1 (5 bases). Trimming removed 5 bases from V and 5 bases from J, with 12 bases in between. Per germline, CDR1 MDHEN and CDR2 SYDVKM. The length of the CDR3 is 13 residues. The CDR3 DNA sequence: TGTGCCAGCAGTCCCCAGGGATCTTATGGCTACACCTTC. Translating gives CASSPQGSYGYTF.

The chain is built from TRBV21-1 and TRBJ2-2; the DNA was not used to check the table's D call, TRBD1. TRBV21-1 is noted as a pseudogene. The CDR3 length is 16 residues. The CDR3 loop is CASSKRQGSDTGELFF. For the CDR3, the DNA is TGTGCCAGCAGCAAAAGACAGGGGTCGGACACCGGGGAGCTGTTTTTT.

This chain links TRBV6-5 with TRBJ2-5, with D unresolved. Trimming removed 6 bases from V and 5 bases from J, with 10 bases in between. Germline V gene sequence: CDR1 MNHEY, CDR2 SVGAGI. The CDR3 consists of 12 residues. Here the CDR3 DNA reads TGTGCCAGCAGCCTTAGCTGGGAGACCCAGTACTTC. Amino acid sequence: CASSLSWETQYF.

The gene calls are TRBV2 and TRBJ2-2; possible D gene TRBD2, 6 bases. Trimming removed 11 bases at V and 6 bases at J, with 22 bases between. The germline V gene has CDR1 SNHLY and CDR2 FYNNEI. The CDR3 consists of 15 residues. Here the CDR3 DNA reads TGTGCCTACAACTCTGAACTAGCCAACCCCGGGGAGCTGTTTTTT. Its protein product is CAYNSELANPGELFF.

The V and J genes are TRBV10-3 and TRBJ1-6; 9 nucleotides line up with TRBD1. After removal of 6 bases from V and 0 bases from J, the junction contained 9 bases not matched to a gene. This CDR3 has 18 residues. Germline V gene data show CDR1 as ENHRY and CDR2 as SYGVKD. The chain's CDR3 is CAISDRGNPSSYNSPLHF. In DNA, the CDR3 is TGTGCCATCAGCGACAGGGGGAACCCGAGCTCCTATAATTCACCCCTCCACTTT.

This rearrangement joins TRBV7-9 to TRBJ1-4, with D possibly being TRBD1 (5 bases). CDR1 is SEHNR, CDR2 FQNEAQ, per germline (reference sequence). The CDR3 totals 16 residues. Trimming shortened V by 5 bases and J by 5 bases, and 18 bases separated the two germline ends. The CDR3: CASSPTPQGGNEKLFF. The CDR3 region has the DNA TGTGCCAGCAGCCCCACCCCCCAGGGAGGGAATGAAAAACTGTTTTTT.

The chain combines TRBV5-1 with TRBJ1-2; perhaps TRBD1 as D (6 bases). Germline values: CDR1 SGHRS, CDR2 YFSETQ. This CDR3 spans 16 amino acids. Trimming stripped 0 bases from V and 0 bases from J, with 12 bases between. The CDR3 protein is CASSLVGAQTNYGYTF. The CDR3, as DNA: TGCGCCAGCAGCTTGGTGGGGGCCCAAACTAACTATGGCTACACCTTC.

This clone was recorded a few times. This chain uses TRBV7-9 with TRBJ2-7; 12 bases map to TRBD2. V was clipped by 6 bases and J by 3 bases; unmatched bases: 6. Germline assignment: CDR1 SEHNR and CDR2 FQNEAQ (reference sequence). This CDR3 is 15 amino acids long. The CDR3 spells CASRSSGGAIYEQYF. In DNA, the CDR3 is TGTGCCAGCAGGTCTAGCGGGGGGGCGATCTACGAGCAGTACTTC.

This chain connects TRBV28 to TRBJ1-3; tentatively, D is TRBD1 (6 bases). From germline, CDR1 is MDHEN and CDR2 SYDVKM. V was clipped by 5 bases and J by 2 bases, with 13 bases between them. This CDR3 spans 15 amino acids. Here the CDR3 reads CASSPIQGTGNTIYF. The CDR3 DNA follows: TGTGCCAGCAGTCCAATACAGGGTACTGGAAACACCATATATTTT.

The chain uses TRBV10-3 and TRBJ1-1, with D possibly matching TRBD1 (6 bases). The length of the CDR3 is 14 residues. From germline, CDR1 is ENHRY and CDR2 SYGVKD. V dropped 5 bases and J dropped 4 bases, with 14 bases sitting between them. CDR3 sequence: CAISSPGEGTEAFF. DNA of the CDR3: TGTGCCATCAGTTCACCAGGGGAGGGCACTGAAGCTTTCTTT.